This T cell receptor beta chain appears in the sequencing data of a study of graft-versus-host responses after intestinal transplantation. Of note for this clone: Its antigen is currently unknown.

TCRdb's copy holds only in-frame clones and misses some; the assay was immunoSEQ multiplex PCR. The sample shows over 75,000 clones, approximately 90% of them seen only once. This material consisted of unstimulated CD4+ T cells sorted from spleen or lymph node cells, taken before transplant. This sequence was found in a human donor who was the organ donor for an intestinal transplant.

CDR3 sequence reads: CASSPEIPRRLEQYF. The CDR3 nucleotides read TGTGCCAGCAGCCCAGAGATACCTAGACGTTTGGAGCAGTACTTC. V and J are TRBV7-2 and TRBJ2-7; D gene unclear. CDR3 length: 15 amino acids. Between the trimmed V and J ends, which lost 5 bases and 7 bases, there was a span of 21 bases. Germline V gene sequence: CDR1 SGHTA, CDR2 FQGNSA.